These 19 T cell receptor beta chains share one sample of origin, sequenced in a study of molecular identifiers for immune sequencing clone quantification. A single record per CDR3 protein comes from TCRdb applying MiXCR to the PCR reads. The sample holds about 53,000 distinct CDR3 sequences, about a third seen once. The sample was naive CD8+ T cells from blood, with Jurkat cell RNA spiked in. Documented subset: FACS-sorted CD8+CD4-CCR7+CD45RA+ naive T cells. The receptors were gathered from a human donor in good health. Some libraries in this study had Jurkat cell RNA spiked in.

This clonotype was seen only a few times. The genes are TRBV27 and TRBJ2-7, with no clear D. V dropped 6 bases and J dropped 3 bases, with 9 bases sitting between them. The CDR3 has 12 residues. The germline V gene encodes CDR1 MNHEY and CDR2 SMNVEV (reference sequence). This CDR3 reads CASSLLGYEQYF. The CDR3 DNA is TGTGCCAGCAGCTTACTTGGCTACGAGCAGTACTTC.

This clonotype was picked up a small number of times. The V and J genes are TRBV24-1 and TRBJ2-5; 8 bases are shared with TRBD2. The ends lost 0 bases at V and 4 bases at J; junction bases unmatched: 6. This CDR3 contains 16 residues. From germline, CDR1 is KGHDR and CDR2 SFDVKD. CDR3 residues: CATSDLQCLAGETQYF. The CDR3 region has the DNA TGTGCCACCAGTGATTTGCAGTGCCTAGCGGGAGAGACCCAGTACTTC.

In the case of this clonotype: A much larger clone differs from this one at a single base, so this may be a read error. The CDR3 nucleotides read TGTGCCAGCAGTTTAGGACAGCTCTGCGAGCAGTACTTC. Encoded protein: CASSLGQLCEQYF. This chain links TRBV28 with TRBJ2-7, with D possibly being TRBD1 (6 bases). CDR1 and CDR2 (germline): MDHEN, SYDVKM. This CDR3 region has 13 residues. V was trimmed by 2 bases and J by 6 bases, leaving 11 bases between them.

This clonotype was picked up many times. This rearrangement joins TRBV12-3 or TRBV12-4 to TRBJ1-5, with TRBD1 as a possible D gene (6 bases). The CDR3 consists of 14 residues. Trimming removed 3 bases at V and 7 bases at J, with 13 bases between. The CDR3: CASSLGEQGQPQHF. The DNA for the CDR3 is TGTGCCAGCAGTTTGGGGGAACAGGGCCAGCCCCAGCATTTT.

V usage is TRBV20-1 and J usage is TRBJ2-1; TRBD2 might be the D (5 bases). The CDR3 covers 14 residues. Trimming took off 3 bases at V and 5 bases at J, with 14 bases between the two ends. Germline-derived CDR1 and CDR2 are DFQATT and SNEGSKA (reference sequence). The CDR3 nucleotides are TGCAGTGCTAGTACTCTAGCCTTGGACAATGAGCAGTTCTTC. Translating it yields CSASTLALDNEQFF.

The chain's CDR3 is CASSSGRFHETQYF. The CDR3 region has the DNA TGCGCCAGCAGCTCCGGACGCTTCCATGAGACCCAGTACTTC. The chain employs TRBV5-1 and TRBJ2-5; D unresolved. The germline CDR1 and CDR2 sequences are SGHRS and YFSETQ. V gave up 3 bases and J gave up 5 bases, with 14 bases separating them. This CDR3 has 14 residues.

The table lists this clonotype with a few counts. The rearrangement uses TRBV7-9 and TRBJ2-2, with D possibly TRBD1 on 6 matching bases. V was clipped by 5 bases and J by 4 bases, with 17 bases between them. This CDR3 comprises 16 residues. Germline V gene data show CDR1 as SEHNR and CDR2 as FQNEAQ (reference sequence). DNA of the CDR3: TGTGCCAGCAGCCACCGGGACAACATTGGCACCGGGGAGCTGTTTTTT. Protein product: CASSHRDNIGTGELFF.

This clonotype was observed at least ten times. The V and J genes are TRBV29-1 and TRBJ2-2; the D gene is possibly TRBD2 (5 bases). This CDR3 is 12 amino acids long. V lost 3 bases and J 8 bases, leaving 10 bases between the germline ends. Germline V gives CDR1 SQVTM, CDR2 ANQGSEA. This CDR3 is CSVELASGELFF. CDR3 coding DNA: TGCAGCGTTGAGCTAGCTTCTGGGGAGCTGTTTTTT.

This clonotype showed up just once. The chain joins TRBV5-6 to TRBJ2-3, with 11 bases fitting TRBD2. Germline V CDR1 and CDR2: SGHDT, YYEEEE. V dropped 3 bases and J dropped 0; count of bases not matched to a gene: 18. The CDR3 runs to 21 residues. DNA for the CDR3: TGTGCCAGCAGCTGGCTGGGGGAGACTAGCGGGGAGGAAACTAGCACAGATACGCAGTATTTT. Its translation: CASSWLGETSGEETSTDTQYF.

In this sample, this clonotype turned up many times. The rearrangement uses TRBV19 and TRBJ2-7; 7 nucleotides match TRBD2. Germline V CDR1 and CDR2: LNHDA, SQIVND (reference sequence). V shed 5 bases and J 4 bases; nucleotides not matched to a gene: 5. There are 13 residues in the CDR3. The CDR3 nucleotides are TGTGCCAGTAGTGCCGCGGGAGTGTACGAGCAGTACTTC. Amino acids: CASSAAGVYEQYF.

In this sample, this clonotype turned up many times. The chain combines TRBV7-2 with TRBJ2-7, with 9 positions matching TRBD1. V dropped 5 bases and J dropped 7; count of bases not matched to a gene: 15. Germline values: CDR1 SGHTA, CDR2 FQGNSA. CDR3 size: 16 residues. CDR3 DNA: TGTGCCAGCAGCCCTAAACAGGGGGCGCTGACAAGAGAGCAGTACTTC. Its translation is CASSPKQGALTREQYF.

This chain uses TRBV7-6 with TRBJ1-6; D uncertain. Trimming pared 3 bases from V and 6 bases from J, leaving 6 bases between. Germline lookup yields CDR1 SGHVS and CDR2 FNYEAQ. This CDR3 is built from 13 residues. The CDR3 DNA reads TGTGCCAGCAGCTTGGGCGGTAATTCACCCCTCCACTTT. Translated: CASSLGGNSPLHF.

J is TRBJ2-7 and V is TRBV28, with 12 nucleotides matching TRBD2. The tail of the sequence fits TRBJ2-1 better, so the J call may be wrong. This CDR3 has 15 residues. The germline V gene encodes CDR1 MDHEN and CDR2 SYDVKM. The chain's CDR3 is CASSSLAGGAYEQFF. The DNA for the CDR3 is TGTGCCAGCAGCTCGCTAGCGGGAGGGGCCTACGAGCAGTTCTTC.

In its sample, this clonotype ranks as medium-sized. This sequence joins TRBV12-3 or TRBV12-4 and TRBJ2-7; TRBD2 matches at 11 bases. CDR3 length equals 13 residues. The junction had 4 bases not matched to a gene; V was cut back by 7 bases and J by 5 bases. For the CDR3, the DNA is TGTGCCAGCAACCTACTAGCGGGGGACGAGCAGTACTTC. Protein sequence: CASNLLAGDEQYF.

As for this clonotype: This could be a read error, since a much larger clone is one nucleotide away. This chain joins TRBV7-2 and TRBJ1-2; D perhaps matches TRBD1 (5 bases). The germline V gene encodes CDR1 SGHTA and CDR2 FQGNSA. With 7 bases removed from V and 4 bases from J, the gap between germline ends came to 13 bases. This CDR3 is 13 amino acids long. The CDR3 DNA reads as TGTGCCAGCACACAGGTGCTTAGCTATGGCTACACCTTC. It translates to CASTQVLSYGYTF.

J is TRBJ2-1 and V is TRBV12-3 or TRBV12-4, with D maybe TRBD2 (7 bases). The CDR3 is 15 amino acids. V shed 11 bases and J shed 0 bases, with 17 bases lying between them. CDR3 region: CASGAGDLSYNEQFF. The CDR3, as DNA: TGTGCCTCGGGGGCGGGAGACCTCTCCTACAATGAGCAGTTCTTC.

On this clonotype: At one end the junction does not follow the germline gene, possibly because of a read error. The chain has TRBV24-1 and TRBJ2-3; 7 bases fit TRBD2. CDR3 length: 16 amino acids. Germline CDR1 and CDR2: KGHDR and SFDVKD. CDR3 nucleotides: TGTGCCACCCAGACCACCATAGCGGGCCTCCCAGATACGCAGAATTTT. Translation gives CATQTTIAGLPDTQNF.

The chain carries TRBV9 and TRBJ2-2; D remains ambiguous. This CDR3 has 15 amino acids. CDR1 is SGDLS, CDR2 YYNGEE, per germline. Trimming cost V 3 bases and J 5 bases, with 14 bases left between them. CDR3 in DNA: TGTGCCAGCAGCGGCCCCGTTGGGTCTACCGGGGAGCTGTTTTTT. Its protein product is CASSGPVGSTGELFF. Filled out from reference TRBV9 and TRBJ2-2, the complete variable domain reads DSGVTQTPKHLITATGQRVTLRCSPRSGDLSVYWYQQSLDQGLQFLIQYYNGEERAKGNILERFSAQQFPDLHSELNLSSLELGDSALYFCASSGPVGSTGELFFGEGSRLTVL.

In its sample, this clonotype was seen once. A much larger clone lies one base from this, so it may be a read error. V gene TRBV7-9 combines with J gene TRBJ1-6, with 9 bases matching TRBD1. CDR3 length: 18 residues. Germline-derived CDR1 and CDR2 are SEHNR and FQNEAQ (reference sequence). Germline trimming cut 4 bases from V and 4 bases from J; bases unmatched to any gene: 11. DNA of the CDR3: TGTGCCAGCAGCTCAAAAGTGGGACAGGGCTTATATAATTCACCCCTCCACTTT. Its protein product is CASSSKVGQGLYNSPLHF.